Below, 24 T cell receptor beta chains from the same sample are listed, as sequenced in a study of vaccination and CD4 T cells after COVID-19. Treatment indicated: approximately 10-day PBMC culture with coronavirus spike peptide pools or control peptides (ViraFEST assay). Their antigens remain unidentified. Oncomine TCR Beta short-read sequencing was applied to DNA from cultured CD4+ T cells. Each CDR3 protein gets one entry after TCRdb re-called the PCR reads with MiXCR. The sample yields about 20,000 distinct CDR3 sequences, roughly 27% seen once. The sequenced sample was cultured CD4+ T cells from blood. These receptors were taken from a human donor with COVID-19.

This chain joins TRBV7-3 and TRBJ2-7, with D perhaps TRBD1 (6 bases). The CDR3 length is 16 residues. V was shortened by 6 bases and J by 3 bases, with 21 bases between the two germline ends. The germline V gene has CDR1 SGHTA and CDR2 FQGTGA. CDR3 amino acids: CASRQPNREEGYEQYF. CDR3 sequence (DNA): TGTGCCAGCAGACAACCCAACAGGGAAGAGGGCTACGAGCAGTACTTC.

This clonotype was observed a few times. The chain recombines TRBV11-2 with TRBJ1-2; a weak D match, TRBD1 (5 bases). Germline loops: CDR1 SGHAT, CDR2 FQNNGV. The CDR3 length is 13 residues. V dropped 7 bases and J dropped 5 bases, with 14 bases sitting between them. For the CDR3, the DNA is TGTGCCAGCAACAAGGGGTCGCCTTATGGCTACACCTTC. Its protein product is CASNKGSPYGYTF.

This clonotype was detected a few times. V is TRBV7-9 and J is TRBJ1-2, with 8 bases identical to TRBD1. The trim removed 2 bases at V and 4 bases at J, leaving 3 bases unmatched. The CDR3 contains 14 residues. Germline CDR1 is SEHNR and CDR2 is FQNEAQ (reference sequence). The CDR3 region is CASSLMGQAYGYTF. CDR3 nucleotide sequence: TGTGCCAGCAGCTTAATGGGACAGGCCTATGGCTACACCTTC.

The chain joins TRBV11-3 to TRBJ2-1; 10 nucleotides match TRBD2. Germline V lookup: CDR1 SGHNT, CDR2 YENEEA. Germline trimming cut 7 bases from V and 12 bases from J; bases unmatched to any gene: 24. The CDR3 extends over 18 amino acids. The CDR3 DNA sequence: TGTGCCAGCACTCCTAGTGGGCTAGCGGGGGCCCCTTCGAGTGGGCAGTTCTTC. Amino acid sequence: CASTPSGLAGAPSSGQFF.

The V and J genes are TRBV29-1 and TRBJ2-5, with 13 nucleotides matching TRBD2. After removal of 8 bases from V and 9 bases from J, the junction contained 9 bases not matched to a gene. Germline V lookup: CDR1 SQVTM, CDR2 ANQGSEA. This CDR3 comprises 13 residues. The chain's CDR3 is CSTGLAGTGAQYF. DNA for the CDR3: TGCAGCACGGGACTAGCGGGGACCGGGGCCCAGTACTTC.

This chain connects TRBV7-2 to TRBJ2-2; TRBD2 matches 15 bases. From germline, CDR1 is SGHTA and CDR2 FQGNSA. The length of the CDR3 is 17 residues. Trimming took 4 bases from V and 4 from J; bases not matched to a gene: 4. DNA for the CDR3: TGTGCCAGCAGCTGGACTAGCGGGGGGGCAGGCACCGGGGAGCTGTTTTTT. Translation: CASSWTSGGAGTGELFF.

CDR3: CASSPRYRTLSQHF. Here the CDR3 DNA reads TGTGCCAGCAGCCCCCGCTACCGGACATTATCCCAGCATTTT. The chain recombines TRBV7-6 with TRBJ1-5; weak D call: TRBD1 (5 bases). Germline V gene sequence: CDR1 SGHVS, CDR2 FNYEAQ. Trimming cost V 5 bases and J 11 bases, with 19 bases left between them. The CDR3 consists of 14 residues. The whole variable domain, filled in from reference TRBV7-6 and TRBJ1-5, reads GAGVSQSPRYKVTKRGQDVALRCDPISGHVSLYWYRQALGQGPEFLTYFNYEAQQDKSGLPNDRFSAERPEGSISTLTIQRTEQRDSAMYRCASSPRYRTLSQHFGDGTRLSIL.

This clonotype showed up just a few times. V is TRBV6-1 and J is TRBJ1-6; D remains unclear. The CDR3 runs 16 residues. Germline V gene data show CDR1 as MNHNS and CDR2 as SASEGT. Trimming removed 7 bases at V and 0 bases at J, with 13 bases between. The chain's CDR3 is CASTLGPSSYNSPLHF. CDR3 DNA: TGTGCCAGCACCCTTGGCCCGAGCTCCTATAATTCACCCCTCCACTTT.

The chain carries TRBV28 and TRBJ1-1; D perhaps matches TRBD1 (6 bases). The CDR3 contains 17 residues. With 3 bases removed from V and 4 bases from J, the gap between germline ends came to 21 bases. CDR1 is MDHEN, CDR2 SYDVKM, per germline. The CDR3 DNA follows: TGTGCCAGCAGTTTCGAGCAGGGTAGGGGGAAATTCACTGAAGCTTTCTTT. It yields the protein CASSFEQGRGKFTEAFF.

This clonotype turned up a few times. V gene TRBV7-2 combines with J gene TRBJ1-6; D unclear. CDR3 size: 15 residues. Per the germline V gene, CDR1 is SGHTA and CDR2 is FQGNSA. The V and J ends lost 3 bases and 5 bases respectively, with 11 bases between them. The CDR3 spells CASSFLGLDNSPLHF. The CDR3 coding sequence is TGTGCCAGCAGCTTCTTGGGTCTGGATAATTCACCCCTCCACTTT. The full variable domain, in which reference TRBV7-2 and TRBJ1-6 provide the parts outside the CDR3, is GAGVSQSPSNKVTEKGKDVELRCDPISGHTALYWYRQSLGQGLEFLIYFQGNSAPDKSGLPSDRFSAERTGGSVSTLTIQRTQQEDSAVYLCASSFLGLDNSPLHFGNGTRLTVT.

The chain recombines TRBV20-1 with TRBJ2-3; 7 bases fit TRBD2. This CDR3 region has 15 residues. CDR1 DFQATT and CDR2 SNEGSKA come from the germline V gene (reference sequence). V dropped 4 bases and J dropped 4; count of bases not matched to a gene: 11. CDR3: CSATLLSGGADTQYF. CDR3 coding DNA: TGCAGTGCTACCCTGTTGTCGGGGGGAGCAGATACGCAGTATTTT.

V usage is TRBV6-1 and J usage is TRBJ2-1, with D maybe TRBD2 (5 bases). Per germline, CDR1 MNHNS and CDR2 SASEGT. Trimming shortened V by 7 bases and J by 15 bases, and 19 bases separated the two germline ends. This CDR3 has 12 residues. DNA for the CDR3: TGTGCCAGCACCTCCCCTGGAGGTTCAGCGTTCTTC. Protein: CASTSPGGSAFF.

The rearrangement joins TRBV15 to TRBJ1-4, with 9 nucleotides matching TRBD1. Trimming cost V 4 bases and J 8 bases; bases outside gene matches: 8. In germline, CDR1 is LNHNV, CDR2 YYDKDF (reference sequence). CDR3 length: 15 residues. CDR3 sequence reads: CATSTPDRGEEKLFF. In DNA, the CDR3 is TGTGCCACCAGCACCCCGGACAGGGGTGAGGAAAAACTGTTTTTT.

This clonotype was observed a few times. The chain has TRBV10-3 and TRBJ1-5; D is unclear. The CDR3 loop spans 14 amino acids. Deletions cut 5 bases from V and 2 bases from J, with 10 bases between. CDR1 and CDR2 from the germline V gene are ENHRY and SYGVKD. In DNA, the CDR3 is TGTGCCATCAGTCGGAGACGGGGCAATCAGCCCCAGCATTTT. Residues: CAISRRRGNQPQHF.

Here the CDR3 reads CASSRDREDQPQHF. The DNA of the CDR3 is TGTGCCAGCAGCAGGGACAGGGAAGACCAGCCCCAGCATTTT. The chain carries TRBV11-2 and TRBJ1-5, with 9 bases matching TRBD1. The CDR3 is 14 amino acids. The junction had 6 bases not matched to a gene; V was cut back by 5 bases and J by 7 bases. Germline V lookup: CDR1 SGHAT, CDR2 FQNNGV.

The rearrangement links TRBV11-2 to TRBJ1-2, with D perhaps TRBD1 (5 bases). CDR1 and CDR2 from the germline V gene are SGHAT and FQNNGV. This CDR3 is built from 15 residues. V was shortened by 5 bases and J by 4 bases, with 17 bases between the two germline ends. In DNA, the CDR3 is TGTGCCAGCAGCCCCTGGGGGGAGAGTAGCTATGGCTACACCTTC. This gives the protein CASSPWGESSYGYTF.

There are a few counts of this clonotype. The chain couples TRBV2 to TRBJ2-5; 7 bases are a match to TRBD1. The CDR3 contains 14 residues. The germline CDR1 and CDR2 sequences are SNHLY and FYNNEI. The trim removed 9 bases at V and 5 bases at J, leaving 12 bases unmatched. The CDR3 DNA reads TGTGCCAGTCAGGGGGAGAGTAATAGCGAGACCCAGTACTTC. It encodes CASQGESNSETQYF. Together with reference TRBV2 and TRBJ2-5, the CDR3 gives the full variable domain: EPEVTQTPSHQVTQMGQEVILRCVPISNHLYFYWYRQILGQKVEFLVSFYNNEISEKSEIFDDQFSVERPDGSNFTLKIRSTKLEDSAMYFCASQGESNSETQYFGPGTRLLVL.

The chain uses TRBV20-1 and TRBJ2-1, with 12 bases matching TRBD2. Looked up from germline, CDR1 is DFQATT and CDR2 is SNEGSKA (reference sequence). After removal of 3 bases from V and 6 bases from J, the junction contained 15 bases not matched to a gene. The CDR3 covers 18 residues. CDR3: CSASKYAYGLAGLNEQFF. The CDR3 nucleotides are TGCAGTGCTAGCAAATACGCCTACGGACTAGCGGGGCTCAATGAGCAGTTCTTC.

The gene calls are TRBV20-1 and TRBJ2-1; 9 positions match TRBD1. The V segment lost 3 bases and the J segment 9 bases; nucleotides outside the gene matches: 9. The CDR3 has 14 amino acids. Germline-derived CDR1 and CDR2 are DFQATT and SNEGSKA (reference sequence). CDR3 sequence (DNA): TGCAGTGCTAGGGAGGGACAGGGAGTCATTGAGCAGTTCTTC. It encodes CSAREGQGVIEQFF.

The V gene is TRBV4-1, the J gene TRBJ2-2, with TRBD2 identical over 13 bases. With V trimmed by 0 bases and J by 7 bases, 5 bases remained unmatched. The CDR3 is 17 amino acids. CDR1 MGHRA and CDR2 YSYEKL come from the germline V gene. The DNA of the CDR3 is TGCGCCAGCAGCCAAGACTGGGGACTAGCGGGGATCGGGGAGCTGTTTTTT. Residues: CASSQDWGLAGIGELFF.

CDR3 loop: CASSFGDREGYGYTF. The CDR3 DNA sequence: TGTGCCAGCAGCTTCGGCGACAGGGAGGGCTATGGCTACACCTTC. V usage is TRBV5-6 and J usage is TRBJ1-2; TRBD1 agrees at 7 bases. The germline V gene has CDR1 SGHDT and CDR2 YYEEEE. V lost 2 bases, J lost 4 bases, and 8 bases stayed unmatched. This CDR3 spans 15 amino acids. Filled out from reference TRBV5-6 and TRBJ1-2, the complete variable domain reads DAGVTQSPTHLIKTRGQQVTLRCSPKSGHDTVSWYQQALGQGPQFIFQYYEEEERQRGNFPDRFSGHQFPNYSSELNVNALLLGDSALYLCASSFGDREGYGYTFGSGTRLTVV.

This chain links TRBV2 with TRBJ2-1, with TRBD1 matching 9 bases. Germline V gene lookup returns CDR1 SNHLY and CDR2 FYNNEI. V shed 7 bases and J 6 bases; nucleotides not matched to a gene: 4. This CDR3 region has 13 residues. The CDR3 sequence is CASNRQGGNEQFF. CDR3 bases: TGTGCCAGCAATAGACAGGGGGGCAATGAGCAGTTCTTC.

The chain couples TRBV14 to TRBJ2-5; D is possibly TRBD1 or TRBD2 (7 bases each). CDR1 is SGHDN and CDR2 is FVKESK in the germline V gene. V was cut by 1 base and J by 4 bases, with 10 bases left in between. The CDR3 spans 14 residues. CDR3 amino acids: CASSQAGGAETQYF. CDR3 bases: TGTGCCAGCAGCCAAGCAGGGGGGGCAGAGACCCAGTACTTC.

The rearrangement links TRBV6-1 to TRBJ2-3; TRBD1 matches 10 bases. The CDR3 runs to 15 residues. The V and J ends lost 6 bases and 1 base, in that order; junction bases with no gene match: 4. Germline V CDR1 and CDR2: MNHNS, SASEGT. As DNA, the CDR3 is TGTGCCAGCAGGGACAGGGGGTTGGGCACAGATACGCAGTATTTT. Its translation: CASRDRGLGTDTQYF.